This TCR beta chain was retrieved from a study of T cell changes during pregnancy in multiple sclerosis. The CDR3 consists of 16 residues. J lost 2 bases, V lost 4 bases, and 7 bases had no gene match. CDR1 SGHDT and CDR2 YYEEEE come from the germline V gene. Clones were sequenced by immunoSEQ multiplex PCR, and TCRdb holds only the in-frame ones, with some missing. The table shows around 80,000 clones, with about 91% occurring only once. The chain links TRBV5-6 to TRBJ1-3, with 9 bases matching TRBD1. The source is a female donor with multiple sclerosis, enrolled in a pregnancy study. The sequenced sample was peripheral blood, obtained before pregnancy. The CDR3: CASSPYRGRPGNTIYF. CDR3 coding DNA: TGTGCCAGCAGCCCGTACAGGGGGCGTCCTGGAAACACCATATATTTT.